A single sample is the source of the 30 T cell receptor beta chains below, sequenced in a study of blood T cell repertoires in COVID-19 (dated by TCRdb to 2019 to 2021). Libraries were constructed by the immunoSEQ multiplex PCR assay. TCRdb limited this immuneACCESS table to in-frame rearrangements with V and J called. A share of clones is missing; checked studies link under half to unresolved V genes, and the rest is unexplained. The sample has about 50,000 clones on record, roughly 90% of them singletons. The ten largest make up 2.2% of the sample. Sequenced input: peripheral blood. The receptors here all came from a human donor in a cohort sampled during active COVID-19.

The chain joins TRBV2 to TRBJ1-1; maybe TRBD1 (5 bases). This CDR3 is built from 16 residues. V gave up 5 bases and J gave up 1 base, with 17 bases separating them. CDR1 is SNHLY, CDR2 FYNNEI, per germline. The CDR3 DNA reads TGTGCCAGCAGTCACACTACAGGCCGGTGGAACACTGAAGCTTTCTTT. Translation gives CASSHTTGRWNTEAFF.

This chain uses TRBV19 with TRBJ2-7; 8 bases align to TRBD1. The trim removed 5 bases at V and 4 bases at J, leaving 10 bases unmatched. Germline V gene data show CDR1 as LNHDA and CDR2 as SQIVND (reference sequence). The CDR3 sequence is 15 residues long. The CDR3 is CASSGLRTGIYEQYF. The CDR3 DNA is TGTGCCAGTAGTGGACTTAGGACAGGGATATACGAGCAGTACTTC. Filled out from reference TRBV19 and TRBJ2-7, the complete variable domain reads DGGITQSPKYLFRKEGQNVTLSCEQNLNHDAMYWYRQDPGQGLRLIYYSQIVNDFQKGDIAEGYSVSREKKESFPLTVTSAQKNPTAFYLCASSGLRTGIYEQYFGPGTRLTVT.

The rearrangement uses TRBV30 and TRBJ2-2, with D possibly being TRBD2 (5 bases). The CDR3 totals 13 residues. Trimming stripped 1 base from V and 6 bases from J, with 9 bases between. The germline gives CDR1 GTSNPN, CDR2 SVGIG (reference sequence). This CDR3 reads CAWSAQRPGELFF. As DNA, the CDR3 is TGTGCCTGGAGTGCGCAGCGGCCCGGGGAGCTGTTTTTT.

A single count supports this clone. The V call is TRBV5-4, the J call TRBJ1-4, with a weak D call TRBD1 (5 bases). V was shortened by 4 bases and J by 4 bases, with 20 bases between the two germline ends. Germline V CDR1 and CDR2: SGHNT, YYREEE (reference sequence). The CDR3 is 17 amino acids. This chain's CDR3 is CASSPGGGGRVNEKLFF. The CDR3 DNA reads as TGTGCCAGCAGCCCGGGTGGCGGGGGACGTGTTAATGAAAAACTGTTTTTT.

This sequence joins TRBV20-1 and TRBJ1-5; the match to TRBD1 covers 10 bases. V lost 3 bases, J lost 3 bases, and 8 bases stayed unmatched. This CDR3 has 16 residues. Germline CDR1 is DFQATT and CDR2 is SNEGSKA (reference sequence). CDR3 DNA: TGCAGTGCTAGTCCCAGGGACAGGGGAGTCAATCAGCCCCAGCATTTT. Amino acid sequence: CSASPRDRGVNQPQHF.

J is TRBJ1-5 and V is TRBV5-6; maybe TRBD1 (5 bases). Germline-derived CDR1 and CDR2 are SGHDT and YYEEEE. V was clipped by 1 base and J by 4 bases, with 12 bases between them. The CDR3 loop spans 15 amino acids. Here the CDR3 reads CASSLFWQGNQPQHF. DNA for the CDR3: TGTGCCAGCAGCTTGTTTTGGCAGGGAAATCAGCCCCAGCATTTT.

The chain employs TRBV6-5 and TRBJ1-4, with D perhaps TRBD1 (5 bases). Germline V gene sequence: CDR1 MNHEY, CDR2 SVGAGI. The CDR3 loop spans 13 amino acids. V was shortened by 5 bases and J by 6 bases, with 10 bases between the two germline ends. CDR3 region: CASSTGRDEKLFF. Here the CDR3 DNA reads TGTGCCAGCAGTACAGGCAGGGATGAAAAACTGTTTTTT.

CDR3 nucleotides: TGTGCCAGCAGTACAGGGCAGAGCGAGCAGTACTTC. Protein sequence: CASSTGQSEQYF. The chain recombines TRBV12-3 or TRBV12-4 with TRBJ2-7, with a possible D match to TRBD1 (6 bases). V lost 5 bases, J lost 6 bases, and 11 bases lay in between. The CDR3 sequence is 12 residues long.

The rearrangement uses TRBV12-5 and TRBJ2-1; TRBD2 matches 10 bases. CDR3 length: 14 residues. J lost 3 bases, V lost 5 bases, and 1 base had no gene match. Germline loops: CDR1 LGHNT, CDR2 FRNRAP. The CDR3 DNA reads TGTGCTAGTGGTCCTAGCGGGGGCTACAATGAGCAGTTCTTC. This sequence encodes CASGPSGGYNEQFF.

The rearrangement uses TRBV12-3 or TRBV12-4 and TRBJ2-1, with TRBD1 identical over 11 bases. This CDR3 region has 13 residues. Trimming took 3 bases from V and 15 from J; bases not matched to a gene: 7. CDR3 in DNA: TGTGCCAGCAGTTTGACCGGGACAGGGGGAGGGTTCTTC. Translating gives CASSLTGTGGGFF.

The V and J genes are TRBV25-1 and TRBJ1-2, with a possible D match to TRBD1 (5 bases). The V and J ends lost 4 bases and 1 base respectively, with 10 bases between them. The length of the CDR3 is 14 residues. Per the germline V gene, CDR1 is MGHDK and CDR2 is SYGVNS. The CDR3 region is CASSVGGYNYGYTF. CDR3 in DNA: TGTGCCAGCAGTGTGGGGGGGTATAACTATGGCTACACCTTC.

There are a few counts of this clone. The CDR3 loop is CASSAEDSYNQPQHF. In DNA form, the CDR3 reads TGTGCCAGCAGCGCCGAAGACAGCTACAATCAGCCCCAGCATTTT. The chain carries TRBV9 and TRBJ1-5; TRBD1 might be the D (5 bases). In germline, CDR1 is SGDLS, CDR2 YYNGEE. CDR3 length: 15 residues. Deletions cut 3 bases from V and 3 bases from J, with 13 bases between.

The chain is built from TRBV7-9 and TRBJ1-2; TRBD1 is a possible D gene (5 bases). The V gene lost 2 bases and the J gene lost 4 bases, with 11 bases spanning the gap. This CDR3 has 14 amino acids. The germline CDR1 and CDR2 sequences are SEHNR and FQNEAQ (reference sequence). In nucleotides, the CDR3 is TGTGCCAGCAGCTTAAGCAGGGCAGTCTATGGCTACACCTTC. Protein product: CASSLSRAVYGYTF.

This sequence joins TRBV9 and TRBJ2-3, with TRBD1 identical over 8 bases. J gave up 4 bases and V 0 bases, and 4 bases lay outside the gene matches. There are 15 residues in the CDR3. Germline V gene lookup returns CDR1 SGDLS and CDR2 YYNGEE. Written as DNA, the CDR3 is TGTGCCAGCAGCGTAGCGTTACAGGGGGCAGATACGCAGTATTTT. The encoded protein is CASSVALQGADTQYF.

This clone was found once. The chain recombines TRBV27 with TRBJ2-1, with a weak D call TRBD2 (5 bases). Per the germline V gene, CDR1 is MNHEY and CDR2 is SMNVEV (reference sequence). Trimming pared 6 bases from V and 6 bases from J, leaving 18 bases between. The CDR3 spans 15 residues. DNA of the CDR3: TGTGCCAGCAGCTTACGGGATATCGGGCCCAATGAGCAGTTCTTC. It specifies CASSLRDIGPNEQFF.

This sequence joins TRBV21-1 and TRBJ2-5; TRBD2, the table's D call, lacks a check against the DNA. TRBV21-1 is termed a pseudogene. The CDR3 is 16 residues long. CDR3 DNA sequence: TGTGCCAGCAGCAGTGGACTAGCGGGGTCACAAGAGACCCAGTACTTC. Its translation: CASSSGLAGSQETQYF.

The chain has TRBV18 and TRBJ1-1; 8 bases are a match to TRBD1. This CDR3 contains 15 residues. Per the germline V gene, CDR1 is KGHSH and CDR2 is LQKENI. With 4 bases clipped from V and 1 base from J, the junction kept 5 bases outside the gene matches. CDR3 residues: CASSLGTGKNTEAFF. Written as DNA, the CDR3 is TGTGCCAGCTCACTCGGGACAGGAAAGAACACTGAAGCTTTCTTT.

J is TRBJ2-7 and V is TRBV18; possibly TRBD2 for D (6 bases). V was trimmed by 2 bases and J by 6 bases, leaving 8 bases between them. The CDR3 length is 12 residues. CDR1 and CDR2 from the germline V gene are KGHSH and LQKENI. The CDR3 protein is CASSPSGREQYF. Written as DNA, the CDR3 is TGTGCCAGCTCACCAAGCGGGCGCGAGCAGTACTTC.

This sequence joins TRBV15 and TRBJ2-7; the D is unclear. The V gene's germline CDR1 is LNHNV and CDR2 YYDKDF (reference sequence). This CDR3 contains 12 residues. The germline V and J ends were trimmed by 5 bases and 2 bases, with 7 bases remaining between them. The CDR3 protein is CATSETTYEQYF. Here the CDR3 DNA reads TGTGCCACCAGCGAGACAACCTACGAGCAGTACTTC.

This clone was counted once. V gene TRBV7-9 combines with J gene TRBJ2-7; 7 nucleotides agree with TRBD1. The germline V gene encodes CDR1 SEHNR and CDR2 FQNEAQ (reference sequence). The CDR3 is made up of 14 amino acids. The V segment lost 1 base and the J segment 8 bases; nucleotides outside the gene matches: 8. In nucleotides, the CDR3 is TGTGCCAGCAGCTTAGTTTACGACAGGGTGAAGCAGTACTTC. Translated, it gives CASSLVYDRVKQYF. Full variable domain (rest looked up from reference TRBV7-9 and TRBJ2-7): DTGVSQNPRHKITKRGQNVTFRCDPISEHNRLYWYRQTLGQGPEFLTYFQNEAQLEKSRLLSDRFSAERPKGSFSTLEIQRTEQGDSAMYLCASSLVYDRVKQYFGPGTRLTVT.

The chain combines TRBV7-2 with TRBJ1-1, with 8 positions matching TRBD1. Germline V lookup: CDR1 SGHTA, CDR2 FQGNSA. The J segment lost 4 bases and the V segment lost 6 bases, leaving 13 bases of the junction unmatched. This CDR3 spans 16 amino acids. CDR3 residues: CASRSLNWTGRTEAFF. For the CDR3, the DNA is TGTGCCAGCAGATCCCTTAACTGGACAGGGCGCACTGAAGCTTTCTTT.

J is TRBJ2-4 and V is TRBV6-5; tentatively, D is TRBD1 (6 bases). CDR3 length: 11 residues. Trimming left V 6 bases short and J 11 bases short, with 11 bases between. Per germline, CDR1 MNHEY and CDR2 SVGAGI. The CDR3 reads CASRQGVVQYF. The DNA of the CDR3 is TGTGCCAGCAGACAGGGAGTAGTTCAGTACTTC.

The chain employs TRBV1 and TRBJ2-1; TRBD2 was called by the table and not checked on the DNA. TRBV1 is labeled a pseudogene. This CDR3 has 16 residues. The CDR3 DNA reads TGCACCAGCTGGGGCGGGGAGGATGAGGGGAGCAATGAGCAGTTCTTC. Protein sequence: CTSWGGEDEGSNEQFF.

The chain recombines TRBV19 with TRBJ1-1; 7 bases are a match to TRBD1. Germline loops: CDR1 LNHDA, CDR2 SQIVND (reference sequence). The ends lost 5 bases at V and 4 bases at J; junction bases unmatched: 4. This CDR3 comprises 13 residues. The CDR3 loop reads CASSDSGGTEAFF. The CDR3 DNA reads as TGTGCCAGTAGTGACTCAGGGGGCACTGAAGCTTTCTTT.

This clone was counted between two and nine times. V and J are TRBV5-4 and TRBJ1-2; 9 bases match TRBD1. There are 15 residues in the CDR3. V lost 2 bases and J lost 8; bases outside the gene matches: 10. CDR1 is SGHNT and CDR2 is YYREEE in the germline V gene (reference sequence). The DNA for the CDR3 is TGTGCCAGCAGCTTCCCGGGACAGGGTAATTTGGGCTACACCTTC. Protein: CASSFPGQGNLGYTF.

The gene calls are TRBV24-1 and TRBJ2-2; 10 bases are shared with TRBD2. This CDR3 is 18 amino acids long. Germline CDR1 KGHDR, CDR2 SFDVKD. V was pared by 2 bases and J by 3 bases, with 8 bases of the junction left unmatched. CDR3 sequence reads: CATSDWASGSWDTGELFF. The DNA of the CDR3 is TGTGCCACCAGTGATTGGGCTAGCGGGAGTTGGGACACCGGGGAGCTGTTTTTT.

The chain links TRBV28 to TRBJ2-1, with 7 bases identical to TRBD2. CDR3 length: 16 residues. Losses at the gene ends were 7 bases for V and 4 bases for J; bases not matched to a gene: 13. CDR1 is MDHEN and CDR2 is SYDVKM in the germline V gene. CDR3: CASTPLWSGTYNEQFF. DNA of the CDR3: TGTGCCAGCACCCCCCTCTGGAGCGGGACTTACAATGAGCAGTTCTTC.

This clone was seen a single time. The chain employs TRBV19 and TRBJ2-1; TRBD1 might be the D (6 bases). The CDR3 consists of 15 residues. Germline CDR1 reads LNHDA; CDR2 reads SQIVND (reference sequence). Trimming took 5 bases from V and 5 from J, leaving 16 bases between them. The CDR3 here is CASSSRGQSHNEQFF. As DNA, the CDR3 is TGTGCCAGTAGTTCCCGCGGACAGAGTCACAATGAGCAGTTCTTC.

This clone has only one observation. The chain has TRBV9 and TRBJ1-1, with 7 bases lining up with TRBD1. This CDR3 spans 15 amino acids. Trimming cost V 0 bases and J 7 bases; bases outside gene matches: 9. Germline assignment: CDR1 SGDLS and CDR2 YYNGEE. CDR3 nucleotides: TGTGCCAGCAGCGTAGAGGGGGAAGGGGGCGATGAAGCTTTCTTT. This encodes CASSVEGEGGDEAFF.

This rearrangement joins TRBV6-6 to TRBJ1-2; the match to TRBD1 covers 7 bases. V lost 5 bases, J lost 6 bases, and 6 bases stayed unmatched. CDR1 is MNHNY, CDR2 SVGAGI, per germline (reference sequence). CDR3 length: 13 residues. The CDR3 reads CASSRDSFDGYTF. Here the CDR3 DNA reads TGTGCCAGCAGTAGGGACAGTTTCGATGGCTACACCTTC.